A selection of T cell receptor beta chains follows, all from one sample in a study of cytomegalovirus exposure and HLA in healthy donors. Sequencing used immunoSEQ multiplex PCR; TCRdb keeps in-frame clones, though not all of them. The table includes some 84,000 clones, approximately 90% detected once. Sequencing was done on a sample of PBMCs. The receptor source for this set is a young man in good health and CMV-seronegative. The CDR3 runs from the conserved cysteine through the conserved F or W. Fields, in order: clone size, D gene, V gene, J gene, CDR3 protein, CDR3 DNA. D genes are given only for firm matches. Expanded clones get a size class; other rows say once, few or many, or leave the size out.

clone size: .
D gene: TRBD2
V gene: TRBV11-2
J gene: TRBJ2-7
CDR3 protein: CASSLYASGKDYEQYF
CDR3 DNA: TGTGCCAGCAGCTTATATGCTAGCGGGAAGGACTACGAGCAGTACTTC

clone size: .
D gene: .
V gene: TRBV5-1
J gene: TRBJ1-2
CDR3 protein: CASSLGAAQDYTF
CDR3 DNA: TGCGCCAGCAGCTTGGGGGCAGCTCAGGACTACACCTTC

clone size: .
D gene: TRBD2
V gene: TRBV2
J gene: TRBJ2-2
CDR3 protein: CASSDPSAGGVESGELFF
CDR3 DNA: TGTGCCAGCAGTGATCCCTCAGCGGGGGGGGTTGAGAGCGGGGAGCTGTTTTTT

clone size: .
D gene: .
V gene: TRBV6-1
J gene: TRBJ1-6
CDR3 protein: CASSEARGNSPLHF
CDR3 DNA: TGTGCCAGCAGTGAAGCGAGGGGGAACTCACCCCTCCACTTT

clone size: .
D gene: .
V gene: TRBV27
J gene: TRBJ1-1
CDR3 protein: CASSLTDRNTEAFF
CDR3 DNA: TGTGCCAGCAGTTTAACGGACAGAAACACTGAAGCTTTCTTT

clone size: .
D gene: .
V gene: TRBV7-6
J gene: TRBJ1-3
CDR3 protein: CASSDQTGTGNTIYF
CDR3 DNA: TGTGCCAGCAGCGACCAAACAGGGACTGGAAACACCATATATTTT

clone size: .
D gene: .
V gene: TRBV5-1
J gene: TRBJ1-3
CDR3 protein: CASSPLQSSGNTIYF
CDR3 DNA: TGCGCCAGCAGCCCCCTACAGAGCTCTGGAAACACCATATATTTT

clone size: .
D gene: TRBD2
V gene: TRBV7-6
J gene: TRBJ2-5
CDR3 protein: CASSRGLAGGQGQETQYF
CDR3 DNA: TGTGCCAGCAGTCGCGGACTAGCGGGAGGCCAAGGGCAAGAGACCCAGTACTTC

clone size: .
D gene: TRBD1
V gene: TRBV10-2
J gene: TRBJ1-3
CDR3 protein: CASSRDRFSGNTIYF
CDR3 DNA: TGCGCCAGCAGTCGGGACAGATTCTCTGGAAACACCATATATTTT

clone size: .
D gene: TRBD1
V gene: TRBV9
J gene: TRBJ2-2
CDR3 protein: CASSLRDRVSVGTGELFF
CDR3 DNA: TGTGCCAGCAGTCTCCGGGACAGGGTGTCAGTTGGCACCGGGGAGCTGTTTTTT

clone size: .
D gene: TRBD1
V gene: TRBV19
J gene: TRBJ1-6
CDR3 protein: CASSVTGGRNSPLHF
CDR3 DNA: TGTGCCAGTAGTGTGACAGGGGGCCGGAATTCACCCCTCCACTTT

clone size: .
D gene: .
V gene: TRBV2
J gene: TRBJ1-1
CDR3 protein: CASSSDTTGVGTEAFF
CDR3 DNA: TGTGCCAGCAGTAGCGATACTACGGGGGTTGGCACTGAAGCTTTCTTT

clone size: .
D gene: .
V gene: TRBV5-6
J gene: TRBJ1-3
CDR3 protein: CASSLRDMVAGNTIYF
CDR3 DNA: TGTGCCAGCAGCTTGCGGGACATGGTCGCTGGAAACACCATATATTTT

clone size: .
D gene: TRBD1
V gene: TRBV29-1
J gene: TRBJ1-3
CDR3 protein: CSGQVGNTIYF
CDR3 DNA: TGCAGTGGACAGGTCGGAAACACCATATATTTT

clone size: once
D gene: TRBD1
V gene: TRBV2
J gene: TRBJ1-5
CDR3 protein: CASRERAGGNQPQHF
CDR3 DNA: TGTGCCAGCCGAGAGAGGGCAGGGGGAAATCAGCCCCAGCATTTT

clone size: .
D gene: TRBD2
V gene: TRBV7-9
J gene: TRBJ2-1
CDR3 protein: CASSLVSGRAGEQFF
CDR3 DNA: TGTGCCAGCAGCTTAGTTTCTGGGAGGGCAGGTGAGCAGTTCTTC

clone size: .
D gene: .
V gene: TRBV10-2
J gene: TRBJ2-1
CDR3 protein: CASRGRGGYNEQFF
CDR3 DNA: TGCGCCAGCAGGGGGAGGGGGGGATACAATGAGCAGTTCTTC

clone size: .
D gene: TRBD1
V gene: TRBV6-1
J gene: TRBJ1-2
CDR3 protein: CASSEGEGQGASGYTF
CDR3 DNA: TGTGCCAGCAGTGAAGGGGAAGGACAGGGGGCTAGTGGCTACACCTTC

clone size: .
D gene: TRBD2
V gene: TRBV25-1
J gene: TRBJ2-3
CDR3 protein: CASSEPRASGGLRRYF
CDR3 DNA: TGTGCCAGCAGTGAACCCCGCGCTAGCGGGGGGCTTAGGAGGTATTTT

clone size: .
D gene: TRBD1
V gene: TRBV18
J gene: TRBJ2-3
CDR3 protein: CASSPYGTGGDTQYF
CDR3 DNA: TGTGCCAGCTCACCATACGGGACAGGGGGCGATACGCAGTATTTT

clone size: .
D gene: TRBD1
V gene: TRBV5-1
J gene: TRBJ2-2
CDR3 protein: CASTNTGTGGTGELFF
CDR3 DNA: TGCGCCAGCACAAACACCGGGACAGGGGGCACCGGGGAGCTGTTTTTT

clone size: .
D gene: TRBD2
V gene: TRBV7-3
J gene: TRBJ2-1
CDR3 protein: CASSLNRLAGSNEQFF
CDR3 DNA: TGTGCCAGCAGCTTAAATCGCCTAGCGGGGAGTAATGAGCAGTTCTTC

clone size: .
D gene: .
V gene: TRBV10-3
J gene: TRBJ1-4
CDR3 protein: CATTERQGMNEKLFF
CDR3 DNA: TGTGCCACCACCGAACGGCAGGGAATGAATGAAAAACTGTTTTTT

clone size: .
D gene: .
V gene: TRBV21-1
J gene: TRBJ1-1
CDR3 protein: CASSKAQENTEAFF
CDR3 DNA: TGTGCCAGCAGCAAAGCGCAGGAGAACACTGAAGCTTTCTTT

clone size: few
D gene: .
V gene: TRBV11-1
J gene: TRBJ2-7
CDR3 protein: CASSPPWAAYEQYF
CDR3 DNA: TGTGCCAGCAGCCCTCCTTGGGCAGCCTACGAGCAGTACTTC

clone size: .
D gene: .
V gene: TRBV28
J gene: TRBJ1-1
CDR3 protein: CASSRGGTEAFF
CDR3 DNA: TGTGCCAGCAGCCGGGGGGGCACTGAAGCTTTCTTT

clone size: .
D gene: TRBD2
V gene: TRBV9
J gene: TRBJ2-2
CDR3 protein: CASTPQRGSGELFF
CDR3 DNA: TGTGCCAGCACCCCCCAGCGGGGTTCCGGGGAGCTGTTTTTT

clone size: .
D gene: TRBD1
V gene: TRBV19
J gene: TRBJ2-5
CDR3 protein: CASSKDRARETQYF
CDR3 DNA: TGTGCCAGTAGTAAGGACAGGGCGCGAGAGACCCAGTACTTC

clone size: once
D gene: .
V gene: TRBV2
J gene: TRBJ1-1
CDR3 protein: CASSEIQYTEAFF
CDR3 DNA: TGTGCCAGCAGTGAAATCCAATACACTGAAGCTTTCTTT

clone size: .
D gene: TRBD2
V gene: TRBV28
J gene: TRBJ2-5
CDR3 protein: CASSFVGAGQETQYF
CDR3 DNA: TGTGCCAGCAGTTTTGTGGGAGCGGGACAAGAGACCCAGTACTTC

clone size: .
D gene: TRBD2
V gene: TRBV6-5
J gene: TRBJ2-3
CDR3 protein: CASSLQAGGTDTQYF
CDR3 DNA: TGTGCCAGCAGTCTTCAAGCGGGGGGGACAGATACGCAGTATTTT

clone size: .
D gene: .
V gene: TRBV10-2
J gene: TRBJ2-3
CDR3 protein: CASSEWGGTDTQYF
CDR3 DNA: TGCGCCAGCAGTGAGTGGGGGGGCACAGATACGCAGTATTTT

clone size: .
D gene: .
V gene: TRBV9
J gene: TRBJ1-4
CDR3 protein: CASSVAQGSNEKLFF
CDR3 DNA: TGTGCCAGCAGCGTAGCTCAGGGGTCGAATGAAAAACTGTTTTTT

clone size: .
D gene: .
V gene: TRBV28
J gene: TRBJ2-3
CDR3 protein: CASSLYPGPPHGTQYF
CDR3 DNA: TGTGCCAGCAGTTTATACCCAGGCCCCCCTCACGGTACGCAGTATTTT

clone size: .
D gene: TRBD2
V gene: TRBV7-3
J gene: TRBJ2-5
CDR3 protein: CASSPSGLAGTRAQYF
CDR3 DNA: TGTGCCAGCAGCCCATCGGGACTAGCGGGAACCCGGGCCCAGTACTTC

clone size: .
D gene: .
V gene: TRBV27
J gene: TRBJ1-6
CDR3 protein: CASRYPGNSPLHF
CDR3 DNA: TGTGCCAGCAGATATCCGGGGAATTCACCCCTCCACTTT

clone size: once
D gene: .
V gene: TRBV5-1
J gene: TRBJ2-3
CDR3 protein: CASSLSRVSRFTDTQYF
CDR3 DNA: TGCGCCAGCAGCTTGTCCAGGGTGTCCCGGTTCACAGATACGCAGTATTTT

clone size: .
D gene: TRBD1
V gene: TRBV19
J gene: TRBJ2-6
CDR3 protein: CASNAAGTGGSGANVLTF
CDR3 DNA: TGTGCCAGTAACGCGGCCGGGACAGGGGGGTCTGGGGCCAACGTCCTGACTTTC

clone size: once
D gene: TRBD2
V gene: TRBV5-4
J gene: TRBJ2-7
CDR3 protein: CASSPTSGASYEQYF
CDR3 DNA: TGTGCCAGCAGCCCGACTAGCGGGGCATCCTACGAGCAGTACTTC